This TCR beta chain was recorded in a study of T-cell memory formation after mild COVID-19. Germline assignment: CDR1 SGHRS and CDR2 YFSETQ. J gave up 2 bases and V 4 bases, and 2 bases lay outside the gene matches. The CDR3 runs 15 residues. TCRdb ran MiXCR on the 5' RACE reads and lists one entry per CDR3 protein. Among about 290,000 distinct CDR3 sequences listed, 15% were seen once. This clonotype was counted many times. Source material: PBMCs or a T cell subset sorted from them (not recorded which). The chain joins TRBV5-1 to TRBJ2-7, with TRBD2 matching 14 bases. The sequence came from a man aged 18 to 30 who had mild COVID-19 (a few samples of this study predate the infection). Cell type and time point are not known. Here the CDR3 reads CASSPGLAGAYEQYV. The CDR3 DNA reads as TGCGCCAGCAGCCCGGGACTAGCGGGGGCCTACGAGCAGTACGTC.